These 4 T cell receptor beta chains were sequenced from one sample in a study of T-cell reconstitution after alpha-beta-depleted transplantation in children. Researchers prepared the TCRbeta library using unique molecular identifiers, the study reports. TCRdb passed the PCR reads through MiXCR, listing each CDR3 protein once. The sample lists hundreds of thousands of distinct CDR3 sequences, 6.5% to 10% occurring once. Sequenced here: PBMCs, mostly from graft donor cells, sampled 180 days after TCRalphabeta/CD19-depleted stem cell transplant. The receptors here all came from a male patient younger than 18 who had a stem cell transplant for acute lymphoblastic leukemia, so the T cells may come from the graft donor.

This clonotype was recorded at least ten times. CDR3 in amino acids: CASSKTGTGLEKLFF. Here the CDR3 DNA reads TGCGCCAGCAGCAAGACCGGGACAGGTCTCGAAAAACTGTTTTTT. The chain joins TRBV5-1 to TRBJ1-4; 8 bases fit TRBD1. V was clipped by 4 bases and J by 8 bases; unmatched bases: 10. CDR1 and CDR2 from the germline V gene are SGHRS and YFSETQ. The CDR3 length is 15 residues.

This clonotype was observed at least ten times. The CDR3 protein is CASSFSIGTSGLADTQYF. DNA of the CDR3: TGTGCCAGCAGCTTCTCAATTGGGACTAGCGGGTTGGCAGATACGCAGTATTTT. The chain joins TRBV11-1 to TRBJ2-3, with 12 bases aligning to TRBD2. From germline, CDR1 is SGHAT and CDR2 FQDESV (reference sequence). CDR3 length: 18 amino acids. The ends lost 3 bases at V and 4 bases at J; junction bases unmatched: 11.

This clonotype was found many times. J is TRBJ1-1 and V is TRBV20-1; no clear D gene. Germline CDR1 and CDR2: DFQATT and SNEGSKA (reference sequence). V dropped 0 bases and J dropped 3 bases, with 11 bases sitting between them. CDR3 size: 14 residues. The CDR3 loop reads CSARDLGGYTEAFF. CDR3 DNA sequence: TGCAGTGCTAGAGATCTGGGAGGCTACACTGAAGCTTTCTTT.

This clonotype appeared many times. The chain carries TRBV5-1 and TRBJ2-1; 14 bases align to TRBD2. V shed 4 bases and J 4 bases; nucleotides not matched to a gene: 4. The CDR3 spans 16 residues. Germline CDR1 reads SGHRS; CDR2 reads YFSETQ. As DNA, the CDR3 is TGCGCCAGCAGCCCCGGACTAGCGGGAGGTTACAATGAGCAGTTCTTC. Amino acid sequence: CASSPGLAGGYNEQFF.